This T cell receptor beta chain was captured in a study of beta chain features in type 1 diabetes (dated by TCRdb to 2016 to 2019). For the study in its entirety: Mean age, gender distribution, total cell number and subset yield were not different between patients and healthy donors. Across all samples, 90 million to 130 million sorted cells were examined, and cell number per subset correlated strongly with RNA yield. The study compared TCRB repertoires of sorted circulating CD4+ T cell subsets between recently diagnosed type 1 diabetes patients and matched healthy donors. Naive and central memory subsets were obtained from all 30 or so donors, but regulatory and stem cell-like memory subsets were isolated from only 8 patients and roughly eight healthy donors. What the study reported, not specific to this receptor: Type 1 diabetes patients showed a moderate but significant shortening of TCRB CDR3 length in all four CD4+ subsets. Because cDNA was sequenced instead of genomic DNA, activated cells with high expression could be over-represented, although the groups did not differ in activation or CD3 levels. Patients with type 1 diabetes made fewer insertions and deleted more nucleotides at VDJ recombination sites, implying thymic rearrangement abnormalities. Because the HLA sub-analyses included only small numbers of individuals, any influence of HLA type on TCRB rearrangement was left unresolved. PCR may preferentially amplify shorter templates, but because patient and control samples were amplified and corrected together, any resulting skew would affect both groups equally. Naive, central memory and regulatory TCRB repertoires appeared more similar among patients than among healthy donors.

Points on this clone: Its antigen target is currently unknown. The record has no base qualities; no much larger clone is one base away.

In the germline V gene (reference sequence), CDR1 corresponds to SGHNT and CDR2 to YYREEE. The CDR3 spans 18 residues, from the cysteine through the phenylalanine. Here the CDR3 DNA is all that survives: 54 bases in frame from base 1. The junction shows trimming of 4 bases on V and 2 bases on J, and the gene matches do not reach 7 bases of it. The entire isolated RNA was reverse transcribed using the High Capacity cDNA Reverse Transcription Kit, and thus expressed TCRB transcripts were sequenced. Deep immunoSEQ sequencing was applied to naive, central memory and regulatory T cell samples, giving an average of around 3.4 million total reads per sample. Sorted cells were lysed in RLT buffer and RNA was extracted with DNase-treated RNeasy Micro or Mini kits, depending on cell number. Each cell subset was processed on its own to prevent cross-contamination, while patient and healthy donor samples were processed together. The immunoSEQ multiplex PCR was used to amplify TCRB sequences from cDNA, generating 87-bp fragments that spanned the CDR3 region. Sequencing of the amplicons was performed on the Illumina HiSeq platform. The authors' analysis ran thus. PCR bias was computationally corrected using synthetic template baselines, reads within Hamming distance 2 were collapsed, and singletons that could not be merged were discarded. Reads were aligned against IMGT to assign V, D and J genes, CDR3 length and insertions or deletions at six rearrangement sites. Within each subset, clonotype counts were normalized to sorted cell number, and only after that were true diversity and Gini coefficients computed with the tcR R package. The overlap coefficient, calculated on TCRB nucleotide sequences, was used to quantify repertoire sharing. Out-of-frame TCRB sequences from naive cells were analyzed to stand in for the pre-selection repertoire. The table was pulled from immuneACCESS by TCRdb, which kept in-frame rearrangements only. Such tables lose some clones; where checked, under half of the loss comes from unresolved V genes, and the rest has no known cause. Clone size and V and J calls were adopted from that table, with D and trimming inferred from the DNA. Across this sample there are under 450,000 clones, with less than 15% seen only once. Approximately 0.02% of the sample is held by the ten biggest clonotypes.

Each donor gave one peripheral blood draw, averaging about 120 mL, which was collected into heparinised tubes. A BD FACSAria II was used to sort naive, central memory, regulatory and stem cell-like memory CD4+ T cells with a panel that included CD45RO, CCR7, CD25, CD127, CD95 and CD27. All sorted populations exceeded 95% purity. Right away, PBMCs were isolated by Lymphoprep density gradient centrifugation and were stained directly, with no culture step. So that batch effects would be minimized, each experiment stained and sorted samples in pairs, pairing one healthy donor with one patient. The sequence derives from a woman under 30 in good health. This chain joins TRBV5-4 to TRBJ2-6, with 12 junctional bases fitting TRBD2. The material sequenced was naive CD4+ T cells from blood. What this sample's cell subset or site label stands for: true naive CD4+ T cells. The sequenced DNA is TGTGCCAGCAGCCGGCTGTGGACTAGCGGGACTGGGGCCAACGTCCTGACTTTC. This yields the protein CASSRLWTSGTGANVLTF.